Below, 5 T cell receptor beta chains from the same sample are listed, as sequenced in a study of cytomegalovirus exposure and HLA in healthy donors. PCR used 60 Vbeta primers and 13 Jbeta primers. Method: immunoSEQ multiplex PCR; TCRdb's copy keeps in-frame clones and lacks some. The table has 90,000 to 150,000 clones, roughly 9% seen once. What was sequenced was PBMCs. The receptors here all came from a woman between 40 and 55 years old in good health and CMV-seropositive.

Turning to this clone: Without the conserved terminal phenylalanine or tryptophan, this CDR3 likely stems from a read error. V gene TRBV5-1 combines with J gene TRBJ2-2; 10 bases agree with TRBD1. The CDR3 is 16 amino acids. CDR1 SGHRS and CDR2 YFSETQ come from the germline V gene. Germline trimming cut 5 bases from V and 4 bases from J; bases unmatched to any gene: 8. CDR3 loop: CASRLTGTGVTGELFV. CDR3 nucleotides: TGCGCCAGCAGGCTTACCGGGACAGGGGTCACCGGGGAGCTGTTTGTT.

The rearrangement joins TRBV18 to TRBJ2-7; D possibly corresponds to TRBD1 (6 bases). In germline, CDR1 is KGHSH, CDR2 LQKENI. Trimming left V 3 bases short and J 5 bases short, with 14 bases between. The CDR3 totals 14 residues. The CDR3 DNA reads TGTGCCAGCTCACCGACAGGTCGAAGTGACGAGCAGTACTTC. Translation: CASSPTGRSDEQYF. Filled out from reference TRBV18 and TRBJ2-7, the complete variable domain reads NAGVMQNPRHLVRRRGQEARLRCSPMKGHSHVYWYRQLPEEGLKFMVYLQKENIIDESGMPKERFSAEFPKEGPSILRIQQVVRGDSAAYFCASSPTGRSDEQYFGPGTRLTVT.

This clone turned up a few times. The V call is TRBV4-1, the J call TRBJ2-7, with 14 positions matching TRBD2. The CDR3 runs to 17 residues. Germline lookup yields CDR1 MGHRA and CDR2 YSYEKL. J was trimmed by 0 bases and V by 8 bases; bases with no gene match: 9. CDR3 coding DNA: TGCGCCAGCGCCAGGGGACTAGCGGGGGAGAGCTCCTACGAGCAGTACTTC. Translated, it gives CASARGLAGESSYEQYF.

CDR3 sequence: CASSLRAGANVLTF. CDR3 sequence (DNA): TGTGCCAGCAGCTTACGGGCTGGGGCCAACGTCCTGACTTTC. This chain joins TRBV7-2 and TRBJ2-6; D is unresolved. Germline CDR1 and CDR2: SGHTA and FQGNSA. The CDR3 extends over 14 amino acids. Trimming left V 2 bases short and J 2 bases short, with 4 bases between.

A word on this clone: The same CDR3 can be traced to other DNA sequences in this sample. This CDR3 reads CASSADRNTEAFF. CDR3 coding DNA: TGTGCCAGCAGTGCTGACAGGAACACTGAAGCTTTCTTT. V and J are TRBV6-1 and TRBJ1-1; perhaps TRBD1 as D (5 bases). This CDR3 is 13 amino acids long. Looked up from germline, CDR1 is MNHNS and CDR2 is SASEGT. Trimming pared 4 bases from V and 1 base from J, leaving 7 bases between.